These 26 T cell receptor beta chains share one sample of origin, sequenced in a study of T cell changes during pregnancy in multiple sclerosis. TCRdb's table, derived via immunoSEQ multiplex PCR, lists solely in-frame clones and lacks some. Among 35,000 or so clones, around 92% were seen once, and the ten largest hold 0.4% to 0.5%. This material consisted of CD4+ T cells from peripheral blood mononuclear cells, taken after pregnancy. Receptors were obtained from a female donor with multiple sclerosis, enrolled in a pregnancy study.

V usage is TRBV15 and J usage is TRBJ2-1, with 7 nucleotides matching TRBD1. Germline assignment: CDR1 LNHNV and CDR2 YYDKDF (reference sequence). CDR3 length equals 16 residues. The J segment lost 7 bases and the V segment lost 1 base, leaving 10 bases of the junction unmatched. CDR3 loop: CATSRVVGTAGNEQFF. The CDR3 DNA sequence: TGTGCCACCAGCAGAGTCGTAGGGACAGCCGGAAATGAGCAGTTCTTC.

V gene TRBV2 combines with J gene TRBJ2-1; D perhaps matches TRBD2 (5 bases). CDR3 length: 13 amino acids. With 8 bases removed from V and 10 bases from J, the gap between germline ends came to 18 bases. Germline V lookup: CDR1 SNHLY, CDR2 FYNNEI. For the CDR3, the DNA is TGTGCCAGCGGATACATCAGAGGGAACGAGCAGTTCTTC. It yields the protein CASGYIRGNEQFF. Full variable domain (rest looked up from reference TRBV2 and TRBJ2-1): EPEVTQTPSHQVTQMGQEVILRCVPISNHLYFYWYRQILGQKVEFLVSFYNNEISEKSEIFDDQFSVERPDGSNFTLKIRSTKLEDSAMYFCASGYIRGNEQFFGPGTRLTVL.

The chain couples TRBV18 to TRBJ2-7; D remains ambiguous. The CDR3 runs to 13 residues. Germline lookup yields CDR1 KGHSH and CDR2 LQKENI. V lost 0 bases to trimming and J lost 0 bases, with 3 bases between them. CDR3 sequence (DNA): TGTGCCAGCTCACCACCCCTCTCCTACGAGCAGTACTTC. Translated: CASSPPLSYEQYF.

The V and J genes are TRBV14 and TRBJ1-2; 10 bases are shared with TRBD1. Germline trimming cut 0 bases from V and 7 bases from J; bases unmatched to any gene: 2. The germline gives CDR1 SGHDN, CDR2 FVKESK. The CDR3 contains 14 residues. The CDR3 region has the DNA TGTGCCAGCAGCCAAGACCGGACAGGGGGTGGCTACACCTTC. It codes for CASSQDRTGGGYTF.

The chain is built from TRBV7-3 and TRBJ2-3; no clear D gene. The V and J ends lost 8 bases and 1 base respectively, with 10 bases between them. Germline CDR1 is SGHTA and CDR2 is FQGTGA. The CDR3 is 13 residues long. The CDR3 nucleotides read TGTGCCAGCCGCCGAGATGGCACAGATACGCAGTATTTT. Its protein product is CASRRDGTDTQYF.

The sample holds one count of this clone. The gene calls are TRBV18 and TRBJ2-7; TRBD2 matches at 8 bases. CDR1 is KGHSH, CDR2 LQKENI, per germline. The CDR3 has 16 amino acids. With 0 bases clipped from V and 1 base from J, the junction kept 5 bases outside the gene matches. The CDR3 region is CASSPPGRGVSYEQYF. The CDR3 DNA is TGTGCCAGCTCACCACCAGGGCGGGGGGTTTCCTACGAGCAGTACTTC.

This rearrangement joins TRBV7-2 to TRBJ2-7; 11 positions match TRBD2. This CDR3 has 15 residues. Losses at the gene ends were 2 bases for V and 7 bases for J; bases not matched to a gene: 7. CDR1 and CDR2 from the germline V gene are SGHTA and FQGNSA. The CDR3 sequence: CASSLSLASGGEQYF. CDR3 DNA: TGTGCCAGCAGCTTATCTCTCGCTAGCGGGGGGGAGCAGTACTTC.

The rearrangement joins TRBV5-1 to TRBJ2-7; TRBD1 might be the D (6 bases). Germline CDR1 is SGHRS and CDR2 is YFSETQ. The CDR3 consists of 12 residues. V lost 2 bases to trimming and J lost 3 bases, with 6 bases between them. The DNA of the CDR3 is TGCGCCAGCAGCTTCAGGGGCTACGAGCAGTACTTC. As protein: CASSFRGYEQYF.

The V gene is TRBV7-8, the J gene TRBJ2-7, with 7 bases fitting TRBD2. The CDR3 runs to 12 residues. CDR1 and CDR2 from the germline V gene are SGHVS and FQNEAQ. V lost 4 bases, J lost 4 bases, and 1 base stayed unmatched. CDR3 sequence (DNA): TGTGCCAGCAGCTGGGAGGGGTACGAGCAGTACTTC. Protein sequence: CASSWEGYEQYF.

This chain connects TRBV10-2 to TRBJ1-1; D call uncertain. This CDR3 contains 14 residues. V was trimmed by 2 bases and J by 3 bases, leaving 10 bases between them. Germline V gives CDR1 WSHSY, CDR2 SAAADI. CDR3 loop: CASSEVLRDTEAFF. Written as DNA, the CDR3 is TGCGCCAGCAGTGAGGTACTAAGAGACACTGAAGCTTTCTTT.

V and J are TRBV4-1 and TRBJ2-2, with a tentative D call TRBD1 (6 bases). With 3 bases removed from V and 4 bases from J, the gap between germline ends came to 21 bases. Germline values: CDR1 MGHRA, CDR2 YSYEKL. The CDR3 has 18 residues. CDR3: CASSHPLGASRGTGELFF. The CDR3 DNA reads as TGCGCCAGCAGCCATCCCCTCGGAGCTAGCAGGGGCACCGGGGAGCTGTTTTTT.

The rearrangement joins TRBV18 to TRBJ1-5, with D tentatively TRBD1 (5 bases). With 1 base removed from V and 14 bases from J, the gap between germline ends came to 18 bases. The germline V gene encodes CDR1 KGHSH and CDR2 LQKENI. The CDR3 extends over 14 amino acids. This CDR3 is CASSPLNTEGEKHF. CDR3 DNA: TGTGCCAGCTCACCACTGAACACTGAAGGGGAAAAGCATTTT.

J is TRBJ2-4 and V is TRBV19; 11 bases line up with TRBD2. The CDR3 spans 15 residues. The germline CDR1 and CDR2 sequences are LNHDA and SQIVND (reference sequence). V lost 8 bases, J lost 0 bases, and 3 bases stayed unmatched. The CDR3 DNA is TGTGCCAGTCAGACTAGCGGGATAGCCAAAAACATTCAGTACTTC. This gives the protein CASQTSGIAKNIQYF.

The rearrangement joins TRBV30 to TRBJ2-3; D is unresolved. V shed 5 bases and J shed 3 bases, with 6 bases lying between them. Germline loops: CDR1 GTSNPN, CDR2 SVGIG (reference sequence). This CDR3 has 11 residues. CDR3 amino acids: CAWLETDTQYF. CDR3 nucleotide sequence: TGTGCCTGGTTAGAGACAGATACGCAGTATTTT.

By proportion, this clone is medium-sized (0.01 to 0.1%). The rearrangement uses TRBV7-3 and TRBJ1-3; D is ambiguous. V gave up 5 bases and J gave up 4 bases, with 9 bases separating them. CDR3 length: 13 amino acids. Looked up from germline, CDR1 is SGHTA and CDR2 is FQGTGA. CDR3 DNA: TGTGCCAGCAGCCCCTCTGAGGGAAACACCATATATTTT. This translates into CASSPSEGNTIYF.

This clone has only one observation. The chain recombines TRBV7-9 with TRBJ2-4, with 7 bases matching TRBD2. Germline trimming cut 0 bases from V and 7 bases from J; bases unmatched to any gene: 6. The length of the CDR3 is 15 residues. Germline V gene data show CDR1 as SEHNR and CDR2 as FQNEAQ (reference sequence). The CDR3 coding sequence is TGTGCCAGCAGCTTAGCTAACGGGGGGAGGAACATTCAGTACTTC. Translation: CASSLANGGRNIQYF. Full variable domain (outside the CDR3, taken from reference TRBV7-9 and TRBJ2-4): DTGVSQNPRHKITKRGQNVTFRCDPISEHNRLYWYRQTLGQGPEFLTYFQNEAQLEKSRLLSDRFSAERPKGSFSTLEIQRTEQGDSAMYLCASSLANGGRNIQYFGAGTRLSVL.

The V and J genes are TRBV18 and TRBJ2-7; D is ambiguous. With 4 bases removed from V and 4 bases from J, the gap between germline ends came to 8 bases. The germline V gene encodes CDR1 KGHSH and CDR2 LQKENI. The CDR3 consists of 12 residues. The CDR3 coding sequence is TGTGCCAGCTCACGGGCCGGTTACGAGCAGTACTTC. Encoded protein: CASSRAGYEQYF.

This clone has only a few counts. This chain connects TRBV7-9 to TRBJ1-5; 10 nucleotides match TRBD1. Germline lookup yields CDR1 SEHNR and CDR2 FQNEAQ (reference sequence). This CDR3 has 16 amino acids. Germline trimming cut 3 bases from V and 0 bases from J; bases unmatched to any gene: 2. The CDR3 DNA reads as TGTGCCAGCAGCTTGGGACAGGGGTATAGCAATCAGCCCCAGCATTTT. As protein: CASSLGQGYSNQPQHF.

This clone came up once. The gene calls are TRBV9 and TRBJ2-3; 8 nucleotides line up with TRBD1. The V segment lost 2 bases and the J segment 6 bases; nucleotides outside the gene matches: 8. Germline V gene lookup returns CDR1 SGDLS and CDR2 YYNGEE. The CDR3 contains 15 residues. The CDR3 DNA is TGTGCCAGCAGCGTTGCCACAGGGGGTGTGGATACGCAGTATTTT. Protein product: CASSVATGGVDTQYF.

This rearrangement joins TRBV19 to TRBJ1-1, with 10 bases aligning to TRBD1. Looked up from germline, CDR1 is LNHDA and CDR2 is SQIVND (reference sequence). V was clipped by 6 bases and J by 0 bases; unmatched bases: 7. The CDR3 is 16 residues long. The CDR3 DNA reads TGTGCCAGTAGAACGACAGGGGGCGCGTTGAACACTGAAGCTTTCTTT. This gives the protein CASRTTGGALNTEAFF.

The CDR3, as DNA: TGTGCCTGGAGGCCCAGGACAGGAATGAACACTGAAGCTTTCTTT. This codes for CAWRPRTGMNTEAFF. The gene calls are TRBV30 and TRBJ1-1, with TRBD1 identical over 7 bases. V dropped 3 bases and J dropped 0; count of bases not matched to a gene: 7. The CDR3 totals 15 residues. Germline V gene lookup returns CDR1 GTSNPN and CDR2 SVGIG (reference sequence).

The rearrangement uses TRBV6-6 and TRBJ2-7; 7 bases match TRBD2. The CDR3 spans 14 residues. CDR1 and CDR2 (germline): MNHNY, SVGAGI (reference sequence). Unmatched junction bases numbered 14, after V lost 10 bases and J lost 5 bases. The CDR3 spells CAIARLGGADEQYF. The CDR3 coding sequence is TGTGCCATAGCCAGGTTGGGAGGGGCCGACGAGCAGTACTTC.

By share of the sample, this clone is medium-sized. The DNA of the CDR3 is TGCAGCGTTGAAGTAACAAACACAATGAACACTGAAGCTTTCTTT. Translation gives CSVEVTNTMNTEAFF. This chain links TRBV29-1 with TRBJ1-1, with D uncertain. The V gene's germline CDR1 is SQVTM and CDR2 ANQGSEA. Trimming pared 1 base from V and 0 bases from J, leaving 12 bases between. This CDR3 has 15 residues.

The chain carries TRBV7-3 and TRBJ1-1; 7 nucleotides match TRBD1. J lost 0 bases, V lost 6 bases, and 4 bases had no gene match. The germline gives CDR1 SGHTA, CDR2 FQGTGA. The CDR3 has 14 residues. The CDR3 here is CASSSGTVNTEAFF. DNA for the CDR3: TGTGCCAGCAGTTCCGGGACAGTGAACACTGAAGCTTTCTTT.

This chain links TRBV30 with TRBJ1-4, with unresolved D. V lost 5 bases and J lost 8, with 15 bases in between. Looked up from germline, CDR1 is GTSNPN and CDR2 is SVGIG (reference sequence). The CDR3 has 13 residues. The CDR3 DNA sequence: TGTGCCTGGGACTTAACCGCGGGGGAAAAACTGTTTTTT. Translating gives CAWDLTAGEKLFF.

The rearrangement uses TRBV29-1 and TRBJ2-7; D call uncertain. CDR3 length: 12 amino acids. CDR1 and CDR2 from the germline V gene are SQVTM and ANQGSEA. With 6 bases removed from V and 0 bases from J, the gap between germline ends came to 9 bases. The CDR3 reads CSVLLSSYEQYF. Written as DNA, the CDR3 is TGCAGCGTCTTACTGAGCTCCTACGAGCAGTACTTC.